The 26 T cell receptor beta chains given below trace back to one sample, sequenced in a study of tumor and adjacent non-tumor tissue in lung cancer. No cell sorting was done before RNA was extracted from the tissue. A modified ARM-PCR protocol with three rounds of nested PCR amplified TCRbeta. TCRdb re-analysed the multiplex PCR reads in MiXCR, keeping a single row per CDR3 protein. The sample carries 120,000 or so distinct CDR3 sequences, 55% to 75% recorded once. Specimen: lung tumor tissue. The receptors here all came from a man aged 25 to 45 with non-small cell lung cancer.

This clonotype has at least ten counts. The chain has TRBV6-5 and TRBJ2-5; 7 bases match TRBD1. The length of the CDR3 is 14 residues. Germline V CDR1 and CDR2: MNHEY, SVGAGI. The junction had 11 bases not matched to a gene; V was cut back by 0 bases and J by 13 bases. The CDR3 region has the DNA TGTGCCAGCAGTTACTCTCGGGACAGAGACTTAATGTACTTC. Translation gives CASSYSRDRDLMYF.

The rearrangement links TRBV11-2 to TRBJ1-6, with D possibly being TRBD1 (5 bases). V gave up 9 bases and J gave up 15 bases, with 18 bases separating them. CDR3 length: 12 residues. Germline CDR1 is SGHAT and CDR2 is FQNNGV. The CDR3, as DNA: TGTGCCAGTAGTTTAGAGGGGTTTCGCCTCCACTTT. This gives the protein CASSLEGFRLHF.

A note on this clonotype: The CDR3 does not end in the conserved phenylalanine or tryptophan, so this is likely a read error. This chain joins TRBV20-1 and TRBJ2-4, with D uncertain. CDR3 length: 14 amino acids. The ends were cut back, 2 bases at V and 7 bases at J, with 15 bases in the middle. The germline CDR1 and CDR2 sequences are DFQATT and SNEGSKA (reference sequence). The CDR3 nucleotides read TGCAGTGCTAGACACTACAGTGACTGGAACATTCAGTACTTA. Residues: CSARHYSDWNIQYL.

This clonotype was picked up one time. Relative to the germline gene, one junction end is altered; a read error may explain this. The chain links TRBV4-1 to TRBJ2-1; 9 bases fit TRBD2. Germline V gene lookup returns CDR1 MGHRA and CDR2 YSYEKL. This CDR3 region has 17 residues. CDR3 residues: CASSQERGTSSVNGQFF. CDR3 bases: TGCGCCAGCAGCCAAGAGCGGGGGACTAGCAGCGTCAATGGGCAGTTCTTT.

This clonotype was picked up many times. The chain recombines TRBV20-1 with TRBJ2-1, with D possibly being TRBD2 (6 bases). This CDR3 is 13 amino acids long. Per the germline V gene, CDR1 is DFQATT and CDR2 is SNEGSKA (reference sequence). V lost 0 bases and J lost 9, with 12 bases in between. The CDR3 DNA sequence: TGCAGTGCTAGAGATGCGGGGAATACTGAGCAGTTCTTC. Its protein is CSARDAGNTEQFF.

This clonotype showed up just once. A read error may produce the germline difference seen at one junction end. The V gene is TRBV11-1, the J gene TRBJ1-1, with 9 bases that match TRBD1. This CDR3 has 14 residues. CDR1 is SGHAT, CDR2 FQDESV, per germline (reference sequence). This CDR3 is CDSTTGQGGTEAFF. As DNA, the CDR3 is TGTGACAGCACCACGGGACAGGGAGGTACTGAAGCTTTCTTT.

As regards this clonotype: Without the conserved terminal phenylalanine or tryptophan, this CDR3 likely stems from a read error. The chain recombines TRBV24-1 with TRBJ2-2; 10 nucleotides agree with TRBD1. The CDR3 loop spans 17 amino acids. The trim removed 5 bases at V and 1 base at J, leaving 6 bases unmatched. Per the germline V gene, CDR1 is KGHDR and CDR2 is SFDVKD. CDR3 amino acids: CATSGLTGGWNTGELFL. DNA of the CDR3: TGTGCCACCAGTGGTCTGACAGGGGGCTGGAACACCGGGGAGCTGTTTTTG.

To note about this clonotype: The final CDR3 position lacks the conserved phenylalanine or tryptophan, pointing to a likely read error. V is TRBV11-2 and J is TRBJ2-3, with a possible D match to TRBD1 (6 bases). CDR1 and CDR2 (germline): SGHAT, FQNNGV. This CDR3 spans 15 amino acids. The CDR3 is CASSLEGASGDMQYL. The CDR3 DNA follows: TGTGCCAGCAGCTTAGAGGGGGCCTCCGGAGATATGCAGTATCTT.

Points on this clonotype: A read error is possible here, since a much larger clone lies one base away. The V call is TRBV5-6, the J call TRBJ2-5; 9 bases line up with TRBD1. This CDR3 spans 15 amino acids. Germline V gene data show CDR1 as SGHDT and CDR2 as YYEEEE. The DNA of the CDR3 is TGTGTCAGCAGCCCGGACAGGGGCGTCCAAGAGACCCAGTACTTC. Translating gives CVSSPDRGVQETQYF.

As concerns this clonotype: One end of the junction is discordant with germline, which a read error may explain. This chain links TRBV7-3 with TRBJ2-3; TRBD2 aligns across 13 bases. CDR1 is SGHTA and CDR2 is FQGTGA in the germline V gene. This CDR3 spans 14 amino acids. The CDR3 DNA sequence: TGTGTCAGCAGCTCCGAACTAGCGGGAGGGCCGGGGTATTTT. Translated: CVSSSELAGGPGYF.

With respect to this clonotype: A read error is possible here, since a much larger clone lies one base away. The chain is built from TRBV4-2 and TRBJ1-4; TRBD1 matches at 9 bases. Germline V CDR1 and CDR2: LGHNA, YNFKEQ. V lost 4 bases and J lost 8; bases outside the gene matches: 11. The CDR3 has 16 amino acids. The CDR3 DNA is TGTGCCAGCAGCCCCGTTCCGGGACAGGGCTTGGAAAAACTGTTTTTT. This sequence encodes CASSPVPGQGLEKLFF.

In regard to this clonotype: Because it lacks the conserved phenylalanine or tryptophan at the end, this CDR3 is likely a read error. V gene TRBV11-3 combines with J gene TRBJ2-1, with D hard to call. Per the germline V gene, CDR1 is SGHNT and CDR2 is YENEEA. The CDR3 contains 12 residues. The CDR3 loop is CVSSLVLDEQFL. In nucleotides, the CDR3 is TGTGTCAGCAGCTTAGTCCTCGATGAGCAGTTCCTC.

Turning to this clonotype: Given a much more abundant clone one base away, this may be a read error. The DNA for the CDR3 is TGCAGTACCAAGGGACAGAACTCCTACGAGCAGTACTTC. It translates to CSTKGQNSYEQYF. V and J are TRBV20-1 and TRBJ2-7; TRBD1 aligns across 7 bases. V gave up 8 bases and J gave up 0 bases; unmatched junction bases: 7. The CDR3 covers 13 residues. Germline CDR1 DFQATT, CDR2 SNEGSKA (reference sequence).

The rearrangement joins TRBV6-5 to TRBJ2-3; D gene unclear. CDR3 size: 14 residues. The germline CDR1 and CDR2 sequences are MNHEY and SVGAGI. V was clipped by 5 bases and J by 2 bases, with 11 bases between them. The CDR3 coding sequence is TGTGCCAGCAGTAAGGGCAGTAACACAGATACGCAGTATTTT. It specifies CASSKGSNTDTQYF.

The rearrangement links TRBV20-1 to TRBJ2-3; a possible D gene is TRBD2 (6 bases). The germline CDR1 and CDR2 sequences are DFQATT and SNEGSKA (reference sequence). The V and J ends lost 5 bases and 2 bases respectively, with 17 bases between them. The CDR3 is made up of 15 amino acids. CDR3 amino acids: CSAPPTSRLTDTQYF. The CDR3 DNA is TGCAGTGCTCCCCCAACTAGCAGACTCACAGATACGCAGTATTTT.

The sample holds many counts of this clonotype. In DNA form, the CDR3 reads TGCAGCGTCGGAACAGATACGCAGTATTTT. Protein product: CSVGTDTQYF. The chain joins TRBV29-1 to TRBJ2-3; D gene ambiguous. V was cut by 6 bases and J by 3 bases, with 4 bases left in between. Per germline, CDR1 SQVTM and CDR2 ANQGSEA. This CDR3 region has 10 residues.

With regard to this clonotype: The junction shows a germline mismatch at one end, possibly a read error. This chain uses TRBV20-1 with TRBJ1-1; TRBD1 might be the D (5 bases). Germline CDR1 reads DFQATT; CDR2 reads SNEGSKA (reference sequence). The CDR3 loop spans 12 amino acids. In DNA, the CDR3 is TGCAGTGCCCCGGCAGGGAGCACTGAAGTTTTCTTT. It translates to CSAPAGSTEVFF.

About this clonotype: The junction departs from the called germline gene at one end, perhaps through a read error. This chain links TRBV6-6 with TRBJ1-5, with TRBD1 as a possible D gene (5 bases). CDR1 is MNHNY, CDR2 SVGAGI, per germline (reference sequence). This CDR3 region has 13 residues. As DNA, the CDR3 is TGTGCCAGCAGAGAACAGGAGACTCAGCCCCAGCTTTTT. Amino acid sequence: CASREQETQPQLF.

The chain employs TRBV5-1 and TRBJ2-5, with D possibly TRBD2 on 7 matching bases. Trimming took off 3 bases at V and 6 bases at J, with 30 bases between the two ends. CDR1 SGHRS and CDR2 YFSETQ come from the germline V gene. This CDR3 comprises 19 residues. CDR3 DNA sequence: TGCGCCAGCAGCTATCGGACAGACTCCGGGACTAACTTTTGGAAGACCCAGTACTTC. Translating it yields CASSYRTDSGTNFWKTQYF.

The V and J genes are TRBV5-1 and TRBJ2-5; no firm D call. The CDR3 runs 15 residues. Germline CDR1 reads SGHRS; CDR2 reads YFSETQ. Trimming pared 0 bases from V and 2 bases from J, leaving 11 bases between. The CDR3 spells CASSLGGGRQETQYF. The DNA for the CDR3 is TGCGCCAGCAGCTTGGGGGGTGGACGGCAAGAGACCCAGTACTTC.

Note on this clonotype: As the CDR3 is not closed by the conserved phenylalanine or tryptophan, this likely results from a read error. The rearrangement joins TRBV11-2 to TRBJ2-3; 8 bases fit TRBD1. The germline V gene encodes CDR1 SGHAT and CDR2 FQNNGV. The CDR3 runs 13 residues. The CDR3 here is CANSRTGRDTQYS. In nucleotides, the CDR3 is TGTGCCAACAGCCGGACAGGGAGAGATACGCAGTATTCT.

Points on this clonotype: One base away lies a much larger clone, so this may be a sequencing read error. The CDR3 does not close with the conserved phenylalanine or tryptophan, likely indicating a read error. The CDR3 protein is CASSYSGGRNTGELFY. Written as DNA, the CDR3 is TGTGCCAGCAGTTACTCGGGGGGACGGAACACCGGGGAGCTGTTTTAT. The rearrangement joins TRBV6-5 to TRBJ2-2, with D perhaps matching TRBD2 (6 bases). Germline V CDR1 and CDR2: MNHEY, SVGAGI. The CDR3 is 16 residues long. The V end was cut by 0 bases, the J end by 1 base, with 9 bases between.

This chain joins TRBV6-5 and TRBJ1-2, with D possibly being TRBD1 (5 bases). The ends were cut back, 11 bases at V and 2 bases at J, with 15 bases in the middle. The CDR3 contains 13 residues. The germline CDR1 and CDR2 sequences are MNHEY and SVGAGI. The CDR3 loop is CADSYSGNYGYTF. In DNA form, the CDR3 reads TGTGCCGACAGTTACTCCGGGAACTATGGCTACACCTTC.

The chain is built from TRBV11-2 and TRBJ1-1; 10 nucleotides agree with TRBD1. Unmatched junction bases numbered 6, after V lost 5 bases and J lost 3 bases. CDR1 SGHAT and CDR2 FQNNGV come from the germline V gene. The CDR3 has 15 amino acids. As DNA, the CDR3 is TGTGCCAGCAGCCCCGGGACAGGGGACTACACTGAAGCTTTCTTT. This codes for CASSPGTGDYTEAFF.

This clonotype was counted only a few times. A much larger clone differs by one base, so this may be a read error. The chain has TRBV10-3 and TRBJ2-7, with D unresolved. Trimming cost V 4 bases and J 6 bases, with 13 bases left between them. The germline CDR1 and CDR2 sequences are ENHRY and SYGVKD. The CDR3 totals 13 residues. The CDR3 reads CAISGNSEGEQYF. CDR3 nucleotides: TGTGCCATCAGTGGGAACAGTGAAGGCGAGCAGTACTTC.

Notes on this clonotype: At one boundary the junction diverges from the germline segment, which might be a read error. This chain uses TRBV6-2 or TRBV6-3 with TRBJ1-6; D is possibly TRBD1 (5 bases). The CDR3 spans 16 residues. The germline V gene has CDR1 MNHEY and CDR2 SVGEGT. The CDR3 loop is CARSLTDGGNNSHLHF. CDR3 nucleotide sequence: TGTGCCAGGAGCCTTACGGACGGGGGTAATAATTCACACCTCCACTTT.